This record covers a single TCR beta chain. Antigen specificity is unknown. Making the TCR beta cDNA relied on 5'RACE template switching with UMIs. After re-calling the 5' RACE reads, TCRdb lists one entry per CDR3 protein, DNA absent. The sample holds about 390,000 distinct CDR3 sequences. The data are from a study of T cells expressing NK-cell markers. On the study more broadly: Sorted CD3+CD56-NKG2C+, CD3+CD56+NKG2C+ and CD3+CD56+NKG2C- T cells supplied the TCR beta repertoires. Eight donors were sequenced, seven testing HCMV-seropositive and one testing seronegative. Notes on the study in general: Of the CD8+ T cell pool in roughly six donors, about 1.0-7.0% was accounted for by dominant NKG2C+ clonotypes.

Sequencing was carried out using blood T cells: a sorted CD56 or NKG2C T cell subset, CD4+ or CD8+ T cells, or bulk PBMC T cells (not recorded which). The origin of this receptor is a woman aged 50 to 60 in good health.

CDR3 protein: CARRRPGQCHTEAFF. The chain carries TRBV6-5 and TRBJ1-1; with no DNA, the TCRdb D assignment of TRBD1 cannot be verified. Germline loops: CDR1 MNHEY, CDR2 SVGAGI. The CDR3 extends over 15 amino acids.